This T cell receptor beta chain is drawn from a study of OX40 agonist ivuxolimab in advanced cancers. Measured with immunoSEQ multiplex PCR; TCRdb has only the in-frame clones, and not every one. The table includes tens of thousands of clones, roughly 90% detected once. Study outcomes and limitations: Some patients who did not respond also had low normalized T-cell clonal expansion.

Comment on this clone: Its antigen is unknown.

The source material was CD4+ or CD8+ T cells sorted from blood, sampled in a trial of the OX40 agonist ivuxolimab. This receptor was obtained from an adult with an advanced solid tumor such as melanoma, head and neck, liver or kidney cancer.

The CDR3 DNA is TGTGCCTGGAGAAAAAACACCGGGGAGCTGTTTTTT. Residues: CAWRKNTGELFF. The chain has TRBV30 and TRBJ2-2, with D uncertain. Germline V CDR1 and CDR2: GTSNPN, SVGIG (reference sequence). The CDR3 is 12 residues long. Trimming cost V 3 bases and J 2 bases, with 4 bases left between them.